The TCR beta chain described here comes from a study of a mutant IDH1 vaccine in newly diagnosed glioma. The time point denotes: week 35, safety follow-up. Every vaccination contained 300 ug of the mutant IDH1 20-mer peptide and was paired with topical imiquimod. TCRdb keeps only in-frame clones here, not all; method: immunoSEQ multiplex PCR. The profile shows about 32,000 clones, around three quarters of them singletons. The germline gives CDR1 LNHDA, CDR2 SQIVND (reference sequence). This CDR3 is 15 amino acids long. Germline trimming cut 5 bases from V and 3 bases from J; bases unmatched to any gene: 7. As to this clone: Antigen unknown.

This clonotype was sampled from a man aged 40-50 years with glioma. Some clones in this sample may be carry-over from other donors' samples. The sequencing used PBMCs, collected from a glioma patient whose treatment included an IDH1 peptide vaccine. This sequence joins TRBV19 and TRBJ2-7; the match to TRBD2 covers 10 bases. CDR3 nucleotides: TGTGCCAGTAGTGCATCTAGCGGGGGAAGCTACGAGCAGTACTTC. This codes for CASSASSGGSYEQYF.